This TCR beta chain was identified in a study of T cell repertoires in cytomegalovirus infection. Whole-study context: The study used recently identified HLA-C-restricted and well-studied HLA-B-restricted CMV epitopes. CMV infection plus the matching HLA type was flagged by public TCR beta signatures. Study-wide findings and caveats: There were carriers of CMV plus the relevant HLA, and cumulative public TCR beta family frequency identified them. CMV-specific HLA-C-restricted TCR beta clonotypes dominated the ex vivo response.

Via MiXCR, TCRdb re-called the reads, giving one row per CDR3 protein. The table includes approximately 770,000 distinct CDR3 sequences, just under 30% detected once. Turning to this clonotype: The antigen is undetermined.

The sequencing here drew on cultured CD8+ T cells from PBMCs, taken from culture after CMV antigen stimulation. This receptor was taken from a human donor in good health (CMV status not recorded). Some clones in this sample may be carry-over from other donors' samples.

The CDR3 loop is CSAKDFSNQPQHF. CDR3 DNA sequence: TGCAGTGCTAAGGACTTCAGCAATCAGCCCCAGCATTTT. This rearrangement joins TRBV20-1 to TRBJ1-5; no clear D gene. Trimming took off 4 bases at V and 1 base at J, with 8 bases between the two ends. CDR1 is DFQATT, CDR2 SNEGSKA, per germline (reference sequence). The CDR3 is 13 amino acids.